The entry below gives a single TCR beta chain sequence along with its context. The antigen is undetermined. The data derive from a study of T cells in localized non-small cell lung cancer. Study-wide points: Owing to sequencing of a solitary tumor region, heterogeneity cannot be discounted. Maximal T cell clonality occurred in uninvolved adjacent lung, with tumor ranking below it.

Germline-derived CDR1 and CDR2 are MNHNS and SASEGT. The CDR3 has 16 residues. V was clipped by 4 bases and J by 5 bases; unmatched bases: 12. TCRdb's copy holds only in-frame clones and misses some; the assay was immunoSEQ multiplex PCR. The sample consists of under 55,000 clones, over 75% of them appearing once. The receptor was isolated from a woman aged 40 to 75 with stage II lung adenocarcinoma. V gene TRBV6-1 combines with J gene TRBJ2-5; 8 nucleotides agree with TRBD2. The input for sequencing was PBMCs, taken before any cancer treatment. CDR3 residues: CASSGQGGLEGETQYF. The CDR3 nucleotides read TGTGCCAGCAGTGGCCAAGGGGGACTAGAGGGTGAGACCCAGTACTTC.